Given below is one TCR beta chain in context. The antigen it binds to is not known. No per-base quality is available; no much larger clone lies one base away. The CDR3 runs 13 amino acids, cysteine and phenylalanine included. The only DNA kept is the CDR3, 39 bases in frame from the first base. V is shortened by 0 bases, J by 10 bases, and the region joining them spans 13 bases. The germline V gene yields SGDLS for CDR1 and YYNGEE for CDR2. This sample is drawn from a study of technical replicates of blood from several donors (dated 2017 in TCRdb). Library preparation employed the immunoSEQ multiplex PCR assay. This immuneACCESS table, as held by TCRdb, lists in-frame sequences with V and J called but not all clones. Of the missing ones, under half trace to an unresolved V gene in checked studies; the others have no known cause. This sample lists nearly 80,000 clones; around 92% were detected once. The leading ten clones occupy over 0.4% of the sample.

The sequencing sample was made of T cells isolated from PBMCs. The sequence was collected from a human donor in good health. This chain joins TRBV9 to TRBJ1-2, with no confident D gene call. The CDR3 in this case is CASSVGALPYYTF. The sequence in DNA is TGTGCCAGCAGCGTAGGGGCGCTCCCCTACTACACCTTC.